These T cell receptor beta chains were read from a single sample in a study of PD-1 blockade in classical Hodgkin lymphoma. Profiled with immunoSEQ multiplex PCR; TCRdb holds only in-frame clones, not every one. The data contain around 31,000 clones, less than 90% of them seen just once; the ten biggest clones take up approximately 2.4%. Sequenced here: CD4+ T cells from blood, sampled at baseline. The receptors come from a human donor with classical Hodgkin lymphoma. CDR3s include the opening cysteine and the closing phenylalanine or tryptophan. A D gene is named only where the DNA matches it firmly. Some rows have no size entry. The others give once, few or many, or a class for an expanded clone.

J,V,D,size,CDR3,DNA
TRBJ2-7,TRBV5-6,NA,NA,CASSRIGGGVGWEQYF,TGTGCCAGCAGTCGTATTGGTGGCGGGGTGGGGTGGGAGCAGTACTTC
TRBJ2-1,TRBV2,NA,NA,CASRDPRGGKFF,TGTGCCAGCAGGGACCCCCGGGGTGGGAAGTTCTTC
TRBJ2-3,TRBV18,TRBD2,NA,CASSPPGLAGGPRDTQYF,TGTGCCAGCTCACCACCGGGACTAGCGGGAGGGCCTCGGGATACGCAGTATTTT
TRBJ1-1,TRBV5-1,TRBD1,NA,CASSPGSRTGKRWAFF,TGCGCCAGCAGCCCAGGGTCTCGGACAGGGAAAAGATGGGCTTTCTTT
TRBJ2-2,TRBV7-9,TRBD1,NA,CASSPNRGGTGELFF,TGTGCCAGCAGCCCCAACAGGGGTGGCACCGGGGAGCTGTTTTTT
TRBJ1-4,TRBV4-2,TRBD1,few,CASSTGTGRTNEKLFF,TGTGCCAGCAGCACAGGGACAGGGCGCACTAATGAAAAACTGTTTTTT
TRBJ1-3,TRBV19,NA,NA,CASSMTGAGNTIYF,TGTGCCAGTAGTATGACCGGGGCCGGAAACACCATATATTTT
TRBJ2-1,TRBV7-2,TRBD2,NA,CASSFLSRIAGANEQFF,TGTGCCAGCAGCTTCCTATCGAGGATAGCGGGAGCCAATGAGCAGTTCTTC
TRBJ1-2,TRBV27,TRBD1,few,CASSLATGGRYGYTF,TGTGCCAGCAGTTTAGCCACAGGGGGCAGATATGGCTACACCTTC
TRBJ1-5,TRBV6-1,TRBD1,once,CASRDRGLGQPQHF,TGTGCCAGCAGGGACAGGGGGCTAGGACAGCCCCAGCATTTT
TRBJ2-7,TRBV19,TRBD1,NA,CASTRPGTGGSYEQYF,TGTGCCAGTACCCGACCCGGGACAGGGGGCTCCTACGAGCAGTACTTC
TRBJ2-5,TRBV2,NA,NA,CASPYTFGSGTQYF,NA
TRBJ1-3,TRBV7-2,TRBD1,NA,CASSGRDSYKNTIYF,TGTGCCAGCAGCGGGCGGGACAGCTACAAAAACACCATATATTTT
TRBJ1-2,TRBV19,TRBD1,NA,CASSTLQGARGYTF,TGTGCCAGTAGTACCCTTCAGGGGGCACGGGGCTACACCTTC
TRBJ1-5,TRBV6-4,TRBD1,NA,CASTSNRDRGYSNQPQHF,TGTGCCAGCACCTCGAACCGGGACAGGGGTTATAGCAATCAGCCCCAGCATTTT
TRBJ1-2,TRBV10-3,NA,NA,CAISETPRGNNYGYTF,TGTGCCATCAGTGAGACCCCTAGGGGGAATAACTATGGCTACACCTTC
TRBJ2-2,TRBV6-6,NA,NA,CASTYTGELFF,TGTGCCAGCACTTACACCGGGGAGCTGTTTTTT
TRBJ2-3,TRBV19,TRBD2,NA,CASSIRGREDRYF,TGTGCCAGTAGTATCCGAGGCCGGGAGGATCGGTATTTT
TRBJ1-4,TRBV6-1,TRBD1,NA,CASSTQGAGGEKLFF,TGTGCCAGCAGTACCCAGGGGGCTGGCGGTGAAAAACTGTTTTTT
TRBJ1-5,TRBV19,TRBD1,NA,CASSTGQAWGNQPQHF,TGTGCCAGTAGTACTGGACAGGCTTGGGGCAATCAGCCCCAGCATTTT
TRBJ2-7,TRBV6-1,TRBD1,NA,CATPKGTAPYEQYF,TGTGCCACCCCGAAGGGGACAGCTCCCTACGAGCAGTACTTC
TRBJ1-5,TRBV19,TRBD1,NA,CASRDSVERQPQHF,TGTGCCAGTCGGGACAGCGTTGAAAGGCAGCCCCAGCATTTT
TRBJ2-7,TRBV5-1,TRBD2,NA,CASSPRLAGGVYEQYF,TGCGCCAGCAGCCCCAGACTAGCGGGAGGGGTTTACGAGCAGTACTTC
TRBJ1-4,TRBV19,TRBD1,NA,CASHVPGQHNEKLFF,TGTGCCAGTCACGTTCCGGGACAGCATAATGAAAAACTGTTTTTT
TRBJ2-3,TRBV5-4,TRBD2,NA,CASSPGGWRGGGLAQYF,TGTGCCAGCAGCCCAGGCGGTTGGCGCGGGGGGGGATTGGCGCAGTATTTT
TRBJ1-2,TRBV30,NA,NA,CARSQEGYGYTF,TGTGCCCGCTCTCAAGAGGGCTATGGCTACACCTTC
TRBJ2-7,TRBV7-9,NA,NA,CASSISIGGSAEQYF,TGTGCCAGCAGTATATCCATAGGGGGTTCCGCCGAGCAGTACTTC
TRBJ1-2,TRBV6-1,NA,NA,CASSDRTGPNYGYTF,TGTGCCAGCAGTGACCGCACAGGGCCCAACTATGGCTACACCTTC
TRBJ2-6,TRBV6-1,TRBD1,NA,CASSEALPTGEAGANVLTF,TGTGCCAGCAGTGAAGCGCTTCCGACAGGGGAAGCTGGGGCCAACGTCCTGACTTTC
TRBJ2-5,TRBV6-1,NA,NA,CASSRPPDSKETQYF,TGTGCCAGCAGCCGCCCCCCGGACTCAAAAGAGACCCAGTACTTC
TRBJ2-1,TRBV28,TRBD2,NA,CASSQGTSGIRSSYNEQFF,TGTGCCAGCAGTCAAGGGACTAGCGGGATTAGGAGCTCCTACAATGAGCAGTTCTTC
TRBJ2-7,TRBV6-1,NA,NA,CASRDYSYEQYF,TGTGCCAGCAGGGACTACTCCTACGAGCAGTACTTC
TRBJ1-1,TRBV12-5,TRBD1,NA,CASGFRQGACTEAFF,TGTGCTAGTGGTTTTCGACAGGGGGCGTGCACTGAAGCTTTCTTT
TRBJ2-1,TRBV5-6,TRBD2,NA,CASILTSDFESSYNEQFF,TGTGCCAGCATCCTGACTAGCGACTTTGAAAGCTCCTACAATGAGCAGTTCTTC
TRBJ2-7,TRBV6-5,NA,NA,CASSYAGPPSYEQYF,TGTGCCAGCAGTTACGCGGGGCCCCCCTCCTACGAGCAGTACTTC
TRBJ1-2,TRBV4-3,NA,NA,CASSQEGQALYGYTF,TGCGCCAGCAGCCAAGAGGGACAAGCTCTCTATGGCTACACCTTC
TRBJ2-7,TRBV5-4,NA,NA,CASSQTLGAPHEQYF,TGCGCCAGCAGCCAGACGTTGGGGGCCCCCCACGAGCAGTACTTC
TRBJ2-7,TRBV4-1,NA,NA,CASSQTTDRPYEQYF,TGCGCCAGCAGCCAGACGACGGACCGACCCTACGAGCAGTACTTC